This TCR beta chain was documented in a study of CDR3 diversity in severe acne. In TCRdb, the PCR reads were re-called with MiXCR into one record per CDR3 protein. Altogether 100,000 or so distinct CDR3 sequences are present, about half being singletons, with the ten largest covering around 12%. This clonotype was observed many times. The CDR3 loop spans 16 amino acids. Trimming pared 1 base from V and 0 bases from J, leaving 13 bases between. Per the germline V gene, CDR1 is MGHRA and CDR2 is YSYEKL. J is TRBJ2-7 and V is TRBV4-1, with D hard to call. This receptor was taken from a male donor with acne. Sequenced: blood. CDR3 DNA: TGCGCCAGCAGCCAAGCCGACTCAGGTCTCTCCTACGAGCAGTACTTC. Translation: CASSQADSGLSYEQYF.